The rows below give T cell receptor beta chains drawn from one sample of a study of cytomegalovirus exposure and HLA in healthy donors. Repertoires were generated with immunoSEQ multiplex PCR, while TCRdb's copy carries only in-frame clones and drops some. The sample includes 150,000 to 200,000 clones, roughly 83% of them seen just once. The sequencing sample was made of PBMCs. Every receptor here comes from a young man in good health and CMV-seropositive. CDR3s include the opening cysteine and the closing phenylalanine or tryptophan. D genes are given only for firm matches. Where a row states a size, it is once, few, many or the class of an expanded clone; other rows omit it.

J	size	D	V	DNA	CDR3
TRBJ2-3	NA	TRBD1	TRBV6-5	TGTGCCAGCAGTTACAGGCAGGGGGCAAGCACAGATACGCAGTATTTT	CASSYRQGASTDTQYF
TRBJ1-1	few	NA	TRBV5-4	TGTGCCAGCAGCTTAGACCCACCAGGCGGGGGGAACACTGAAGCTTTCTTT	CASSLDPPGGGNTEAFF
TRBJ1-1	NA	NA	TRBV15	TGTGCCACGGGCTTGAACACTGAAGCTTTCTTT	CATGLNTEAFF
TRBJ2-2	NA	NA	TRBV6-5	TGTGCCAGCAGAGAGTACACCGGGGAGCTGTTTTTT	CASREYTGELFF
TRBJ2-4	NA	TRBD2	TRBV6-1	TGTGCCAGCAGTGAAGCTTTAGCGGGAGTAAACATTCAGTACTTC	CASSEALAGVNIQYF
TRBJ1-1	NA	NA	TRBV10-2	TGCGCCAGCAGTTTCACGGACACTGAAGCTTTCTTT	CASSFTDTEAFF
TRBJ2-7	once	TRBD1	TRBV30	TGTGCCTGGAGTGCAGGGGACAGGGGCTACGAGCAGTACTTC	CAWSAGDRGYEQYF
TRBJ1-2	NA	TRBD1	TRBV30	TGTGCCTCAAACAGGGGTGGCTATGGCTACACCTTC	CASNRGGYGYTF
TRBJ1-1	NA	NA	TRBV5-1	TGCGCCAGCAGCTTGGAGCCCGTGAACACTGAAGCTTTCTTT	CASSLEPVNTEAFF
TRBJ2-5	NA	NA	TRBV29-1	TGCAGCGTTGAGATGGGGGCGCGTGAGACCCAGTACTTC	CSVEMGARETQYF
TRBJ2-1	NA	TRBD2	TRBV10-2	TGCGCCACCGCGACTAGCAGATACAATGAGCAGTTCTTC	CATATSRYNEQFF
TRBJ2-3	NA	TRBD2	TRBV5-1	TGCGCCAGCAGCCCGGGAGGCGGCCGCCTCACAGATACGCAGTATTTT	CASSPGGGRLTDTQYF
TRBJ1-5	NA	NA	TRBV6-5	TGTGCCAGCAGTTTTCGGGGTCTGAATCAGCCCCAGCATTTT	CASSFRGLNQPQHF
TRBJ1-3	NA	TRBD1	TRBV9	TGTGCCAGCAGCGTAGGGGGACAGGGAGGAAACACCATATATTTT	CASSVGGQGGNTIYF